Listed below are T cell receptor beta chains from one sample, sequenced in a study of breast tumors, draining lymph nodes, adjacent tissues. Each CDR3 protein gets one entry after TCRdb re-called the multiplex PCR reads with MiXCR. This table holds around 66,000 distinct CDR3 sequences, roughly 44% found once. Sequences were obtained from breast tumor tissue. These receptors all come from a female donor with breast cancer. Some clones in this sample may be carry-over from other donors' samples. Both conserved end residues are part of each CDR3. Each record gives: J gene, clone size, V gene, CDR3 length, D gene, CDR3 DNA, CDR3 protein. The D gene is left open where the match is weak. Clone sizes are given selectively: once, few, many, or a class where the clone is expanded.

TRBJ2-3	many	TRBV7-8	16	TRBD2	TGTGCCAGCAGCTTCTTGTACGGGGGGGGCACAGATACGCAGTATTTT	CASSFLYGGGTDTQYF
TRBJ2-3	many	TRBV7-8	13	.	TGTGCCAGCAAGTGGGGGGACACAGATACGCAGTATTTT	CASKWGDTDTQYF
TRBJ2-5	.	TRBV11-2	17	.	TGTGCCAGCAGCTTAAGTGGGCCTATACAGGGACAAGAGACCCAGTACTTC	CASSLSGPIQGQETQYF
TRBJ2-7	many	TRBV20-1	15	TRBD2	TGCAGTGCTAGAGAGAGGGTTAGCGGGAGATACGAGCAGTACTTC	CSARERVSGRYEQYF
TRBJ1-2	.	TRBV19	12	.	TGTGTCAGTAGTATAGGCGTTTACGGCTACGCCTTC	CVSSIGVYGYAF
TRBJ2-6	.	TRBV3-1	14	TRBD1	TGTGCCAGCAGTCCGGGTGGGACAGGGAAACTCTCTGCTTTC	CASSPGGTGKLSAF
TRBJ2-1	many	TRBV7-3	15	TRBD2	TGTGCCAGCAGCCCCGGGGGGGGCCCCTACAATGAGCAGTTCTTC	CASSPGGGPYNEQFF
TRBJ1-1	.	TRBV7-9	14	.	TGTGCCAGCAGCTCCTTTTGGACCCCGACGAGAACTTTCTTT	CASSSFWTPTRTFF
TRBJ1-2	.	TRBV20-1	9	.	TGCAGTGTCAGCGGCCAGGGGACCTTC	CSVSGQGTF
TRBJ1-2	many	TRBV5-6	12	.	TGTGCCAGCAGCTTAACCGACTATGGCTACACCTTC	CASSLTDYGYTF
TRBJ1-2	many	TRBV5-1	15	TRBD1	TGCGCCAGCAGCCTAGGGGACAGGGTAGGCTATGGCTACACCTTC	CASSLGDRVGYGYTF
TRBJ1-4	many	TRBV7-9	15	TRBD1	TGTGCCAGCAGCACAAGACAGGGCTCTAATGAAAAACTGTTTTTT	CASSTRQGSNEKLFF
TRBJ2-5	many	TRBV2	16	.	TGTGCCAGCCTCAAAGATGTATTGGGGAACGGGGAGACCCAGTACTTC	CASLKDVLGNGETQYF
TRBJ1-6	many	TRBV20-1	14	TRBD1	TGCAGTGCTAGGGGACAGGGGTATAATTCACCCCTCCACTTT	CSARGQGYNSPLHF
TRBJ1-1	many	TRBV25-1	14	.	TGTGCCAGCAGGTCTGACAGGTTAAACACTGAAGCTTTCTTT	CASRSDRLNTEAFF
TRBJ1-2	many	TRBV18	13	.	TGTGCCAGCTCACCCAGGGGCGGGAATGGCTACACCTTC	CASSPRGGNGYTF
TRBJ1-1	.	TRBV5-5	15	.	TGTGCCAGCAGCCCCGGACGGGCGGTGGGCACTGAAGCTTTCTTT	CASSPGRAVGTEAFF